A single sample is the source of the 10 T cell receptor beta chains below, sequenced in a study of blood T cell repertoires in COVID-19. Sequencing used immunoSEQ multiplex PCR; TCRdb keeps in-frame clones, though not all of them. The table has some 80,000 clones, about 79% seen once. Sequencing was performed on peripheral blood. The receptors here all came from a human donor in a cohort sampled during active COVID-19.

The table lists this clone with a few counts. The rearrangement joins TRBV9 to TRBJ2-4, with 8 bases aligning to TRBD1. The CDR3 consists of 14 residues. Germline V gives CDR1 SGDLS, CDR2 YYNGEE. Trimming cost V 4 bases and J 9 bases; bases outside gene matches: 9. The DNA for the CDR3 is TGTGCCAGCAGCATGACAGGGGAGGTAGGCATTCAGTACTTC. Residues: CASSMTGEVGIQYF.

This chain connects TRBV3-1 (or the pseudogene TRBV3-2) to TRBJ1-4; D may be TRBD1 (5 bases). V lost 8 bases and J lost 5, with 21 bases in between. Germline lookup yields CDR1 LGHDT and CDR2 YNNKEL (reference sequence). The CDR3 is made up of 16 amino acids. Here the CDR3 reads CASGPRGSGVNEKLFF. Written as DNA, the CDR3 is TGTGCCAGCGGTCCTCGGGGTTCGGGGGTGAATGAAAAACTGTTTTTT.

This CDR3 reads CASSSAGTGTSGANVLTF. The CDR3, as DNA: TGTGCCAGCAGTTCCGCCGGGACAGGGACCTCTGGGGCCAACGTCCTGACTTTC. The rearrangement joins TRBV27 to TRBJ2-6; 9 nucleotides align to TRBD1. This CDR3 spans 18 amino acids. Per germline, CDR1 MNHEY and CDR2 SMNVEV (reference sequence). V lost 4 bases to trimming and J lost 0 bases; unmatched junction nucleotides: 7.

This rearrangement joins TRBV7-7 to TRBJ2-1; 8 bases align to TRBD2. This CDR3 has 14 amino acids. V was pared by 8 bases and J by 9 bases, with 12 bases of the junction left unmatched. From germline, CDR1 is SSHAT and CDR2 FNYEAQ (reference sequence). CDR3 sequence reads: CASAERSGGSEQFF. The DNA of the CDR3 is TGTGCCAGCGCGGAGCGATCGGGGGGGAGTGAGCAGTTCTTC.

The gene calls are TRBV7-8 and TRBJ2-3; perhaps TRBD2 as D (5 bases). This CDR3 region has 15 residues. From germline, CDR1 is SGHVS and CDR2 FQNEAQ. V lost 2 bases, J lost 2 bases, and 11 bases lay in between. For the CDR3, the DNA is TGTGCCAGCAGCTTACACAGAGGACTCACAGATACGCAGTATTTT. This sequence encodes CASSLHRGLTDTQYF.

V and J are TRBV11-3 and TRBJ2-7; 7 bases line up with TRBD2. V dropped 5 bases and J dropped 2; count of bases not matched to a gene: 9. Looked up from germline, CDR1 is SGHNT and CDR2 is YENEEA. This CDR3 spans 15 amino acids. The DNA for the CDR3 is TGTGCCAGCAGCCTGAACTTTGGACTAGCCTACGAGCAGTACGTC. Protein sequence: CASSLNFGLAYEQYV.

This chain connects TRBV19 to TRBJ2-2, with 7 positions matching TRBD2. V gave up 2 bases and J gave up 6 bases; unmatched junction bases: 9. Germline V gene data show CDR1 as LNHDA and CDR2 as SQIVND (reference sequence). CDR3 length: 16 amino acids. Here the CDR3 DNA reads TGTGCCAGTAGTATATTGGGGGGAGGGCCCTCCGGGGAGCTGTTTTTT. Its protein product is CASSILGGGPSGELFF.

The chain has TRBV2 and TRBJ1-1, with no clear D. V shed 4 bases and J shed 6 bases, with 9 bases lying between them. This CDR3 has 12 amino acids. The germline V gene encodes CDR1 SNHLY and CDR2 FYNNEI. The DNA for the CDR3 is TGTGCCAGCAGTGTTTTCGGAGCTGAAGCTTTCTTT. Its translation is CASSVFGAEAFF.

The chain couples TRBV6-5 to TRBJ1-1, with D possibly matching TRBD1 (6 bases). Trimming removed 6 bases from V and 2 bases from J, with 10 bases in between. The CDR3 consists of 13 residues. Germline-derived CDR1 and CDR2 are MNHEY and SVGAGI. CDR3 sequence (DNA): TGTGCCAGCAGACCCAGGGGAAACACTGAAGCTTTCTTT. This translates into CASRPRGNTEAFF.

The chain links TRBV29-1 to TRBJ1-1; D ambiguous. Germline assignment: CDR1 SQVTM and CDR2 ANQGSEA. The ends were cut back, 2 bases at V and 4 bases at J, with 11 bases in the middle. The CDR3 length is 13 residues. CDR3 DNA: TGCAGCGTTGAACGGGGTTATGGCACTGAAGCTTTCTTT. It codes for CSVERGYGTEAFF.